The 15 T cell receptor beta chains presented below share a single source sample, sequenced in a study of cytomegalovirus exposure and HLA in healthy donors. Profiled with immunoSEQ multiplex PCR; TCRdb holds only in-frame clones, not every one. The table records 90,000 or so clones, approximately 96% of them present only once. The sample taken for sequencing was PBMCs. These TCRs come from a man between 18 and 29 years old in good health and CMV-seronegative.

This clone counts as medium-sized (0.01 to 0.1%). The chain combines TRBV27 with TRBJ1-2; 7 bases are a match to TRBD1. Germline CDR1 MNHEY, CDR2 SMNVEV (reference sequence). Trimming removed 6 bases from V and 2 bases from J; junction bases left unmatched: 3. The CDR3 length is 13 residues. This CDR3 is CASSSGQNYGYTF. CDR3 DNA: TGTGCCAGCAGCTCGGGACAGAACTATGGCTACACCTTC.

The genes are TRBV4-1 and TRBJ2-7; a weak D match, TRBD2 (5 bases). The CDR3 extends over 13 amino acids. CDR1 and CDR2 from the germline V gene are MGHRA and YSYEKL. Trimming removed 8 bases at V and 0 bases at J, with 11 bases between. The DNA of the CDR3 is TGCGCCAGCGAGGGTACTAGCTCCTACGAGCAGTACTTC. Translating it yields CASEGTSSYEQYF.

The chain recombines TRBV7-6 with TRBJ2-5; D is unclear. Germline values: CDR1 SGHVS, CDR2 FNYEAQ. This CDR3 has 14 amino acids. V was cut by 2 bases and J by 5 bases, with 12 bases left in between. The CDR3 coding sequence is TGTGCCAGCAGCTTACGTGTTAGTCGGGAGACCCAGTACTTC. It is translated as CASSLRVSRETQYF.

This clone was seen only once. V is TRBV6-1 and J is TRBJ1-1; a weak D match, TRBD1 (6 bases). The CDR3 loop spans 16 amino acids. Trimming cost V 4 bases and J 6 bases, with 21 bases left between them. Germline V gene sequence: CDR1 MNHNS, CDR2 SASEGT. Written as DNA, the CDR3 is TGTGCCAGCAGTGGACCCGGACAGTTCCTGTTGTCTGAAGCTTTCTTT. Translating gives CASSGPGQFLLSEAFF.

The rearrangement uses TRBV11-1 and TRBJ1-1; no reliable D call. The CDR3 is made up of 12 amino acids. Deletions cut 5 bases from V and 5 bases from J, with 9 bases between. Germline CDR1 is SGHAT and CDR2 is FQDESV (reference sequence). DNA of the CDR3: TGTGCCAGCAGCCATTCCGGTACTGAAGCTTTCTTT. It specifies CASSHSGTEAFF.

The V call is TRBV19, the J call TRBJ2-2; weak D call: TRBD2 (5 bases). Germline V CDR1 and CDR2: LNHDA, SQIVND (reference sequence). The CDR3 spans 15 residues. V was shortened by 3 bases and J by 7 bases, with 15 bases between the two germline ends. CDR3 DNA: TGTGCCAGTAGTATCCGGACTCCCGAGAGCGGGGAGCTGTTTTTT. Amino acids: CASSIRTPESGELFF.

Here the CDR3 reads CASSRTGTGENIQYF. The CDR3 bases are TGTGCCAGCAGCCGTACCGGGACAGGGGAAAACATTCAGTACTTC. V is TRBV5-6 and J is TRBJ2-4; 10 nucleotides align to TRBD1. The CDR3 spans 15 residues. Germline CDR1 and CDR2: SGHDT and YYEEEE. The J segment lost 5 bases and the V segment lost 4 bases, leaving 6 bases of the junction unmatched.

This clone appeared a single time. The J gene is TRBJ1-1, the V gene TRBV10-2; D is ambiguous. The CDR3 contains 12 residues. V was pared by 7 bases and J by 0 bases, with 6 bases between. CDR1 is WSHSY, CDR2 SAAADI, per germline. Written as DNA, the CDR3 is TGCGCCAGCAAAGGAGTGAACACTGAAGCTTTCTTT. Amino acids: CASKGVNTEAFF.

This chain uses TRBV18 with TRBJ1-4; D ambiguous. Germline values: CDR1 KGHSH, CDR2 LQKENI. V gave up 0 bases and J gave up 2 bases, with 7 bases separating them. The length of the CDR3 is 15 residues. The CDR3 bases are TGTGCCAGCTCACCACCGGGAGGGACTAATGAAAAACTGTTTTTT. Its translation: CASSPPGGTNEKLFF.

The chain has TRBV6-5 and TRBJ1-1; 9 bases match TRBD1. Germline-derived CDR1 and CDR2 are MNHEY and SVGAGI. This CDR3 has 14 amino acids. The V and J ends lost 6 bases and 5 bases, in that order; junction bases with no gene match: 7. The CDR3: CASRRRQGGTEAFF. The CDR3 nucleotides are TGTGCCAGCAGGCGACGACAGGGGGGGACTGAAGCTTTCTTT.

The rearrangement links TRBV19 to TRBJ1-2; D unresolved. The V end lost 5 bases, the J end lost 4 bases, and 11 bases lay between the germline ends. Germline V CDR1 and CDR2: LNHDA, SQIVND (reference sequence). The CDR3 sequence is 13 residues long. The DNA for the CDR3 is TGTGCCAGTAGTTATCAGTTATCCTATGGCTACACCTTC. Its translation: CASSYQLSYGYTF.

The V call is TRBV19, the J call TRBJ2-7; 7 bases line up with TRBD1. Germline V gene data show CDR1 as LNHDA and CDR2 as SQIVND (reference sequence). V trimming: 10 bases; J trimming: 1 base; junction bases outside the gene matches: 10. CDR3 size: 14 residues. CDR3 sequence reads: CATGRQGTSYEQYF. CDR3 bases: TGTGCCACGGGCCGACAGGGTACATCCTACGAGCAGTACTTC.

This rearrangement joins TRBV5-1 to TRBJ1-4; a possible D gene is TRBD1 (6 bases). The CDR3 is made up of 16 amino acids. Germline V gene lookup returns CDR1 SGHRS and CDR2 YFSETQ. The V end lost 0 bases, the J end lost 7 bases, and 16 bases lay between the germline ends. The CDR3 coding sequence is TGCGCCAGCAGCTTGGGTCTCGACAGGTTGGGTGAAAAACTGTTTTTT. Amino acid sequence: CASSLGLDRLGEKLFF.

The chain is built from TRBV27 and TRBJ2-7; 11 positions agree with TRBD2. Germline V lookup: CDR1 MNHEY, CDR2 SMNVEV (reference sequence). V shed 6 bases and J 1 base; nucleotides not matched to a gene: 8. The CDR3 totals 16 residues. The CDR3 is CASRLLAGVPSYEQYV. For the CDR3, the DNA is TGTGCCAGCAGATTACTAGCGGGAGTACCGTCCTACGAGCAGTACGTC.

V and J are TRBV6-5 and TRBJ2-4; possible D gene TRBD2, 7 bases. Looked up from germline, CDR1 is MNHEY and CDR2 is SVGAGI. V lost 4 bases and J 9 bases, leaving 19 bases between the germline ends. The CDR3 is 15 amino acids. The CDR3 spells CASSFPSRGGIIQYF. The CDR3, as DNA: TGTGCCAGCAGTTTCCCCTCGAGGGGGGGGATCATTCAGTACTTC.